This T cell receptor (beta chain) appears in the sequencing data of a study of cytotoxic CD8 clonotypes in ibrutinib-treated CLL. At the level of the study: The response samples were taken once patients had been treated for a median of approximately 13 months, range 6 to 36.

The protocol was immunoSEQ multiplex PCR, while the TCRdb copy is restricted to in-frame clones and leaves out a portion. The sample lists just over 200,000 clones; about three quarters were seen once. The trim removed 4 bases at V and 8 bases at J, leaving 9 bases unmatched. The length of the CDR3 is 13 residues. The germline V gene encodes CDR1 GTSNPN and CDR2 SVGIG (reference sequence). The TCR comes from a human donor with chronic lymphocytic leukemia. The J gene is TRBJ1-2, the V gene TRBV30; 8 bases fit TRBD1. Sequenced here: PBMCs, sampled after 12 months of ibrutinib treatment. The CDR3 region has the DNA TGTGCCTGGACAGGGGGCTGGGTGGAAGGCTACACCTTC. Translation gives CAWTGGWVEGYTF.